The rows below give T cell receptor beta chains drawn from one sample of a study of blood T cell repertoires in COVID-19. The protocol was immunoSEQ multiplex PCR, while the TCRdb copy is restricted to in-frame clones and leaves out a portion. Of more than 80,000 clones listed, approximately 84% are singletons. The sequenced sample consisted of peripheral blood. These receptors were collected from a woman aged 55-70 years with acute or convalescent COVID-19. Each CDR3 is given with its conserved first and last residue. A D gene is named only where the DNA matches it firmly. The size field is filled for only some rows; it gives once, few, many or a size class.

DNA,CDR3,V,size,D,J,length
TGCGCCAGCAGCCAATTCCCCCAGGACACAGATACGCAGTATTTT,CASSQFPQDTDTQYF,TRBV4-1,-,-,TRBJ2-3,15
TGTGCCAGCAGCTTGGAGAGGGACACTGAAGCTTTCTTT,CASSLERDTEAFF,TRBV5-5,-,-,TRBJ1-1,13
TGTGCCAGCAGCCCGGGACAGACTTACGAGCAGTACTTC,CASSPGQTYEQYF,TRBV28,-,TRBD1,TRBJ2-7,13
TGTGCCAGCACCGAACAGACAAGCACTGAAGCTTTCTTT,CASTEQTSTEAFF,TRBV7-9,-,-,TRBJ1-1,13
TGTGCCAGCTCACCACAGGGGACAGGCGGTGAGCAGTTCTTC,CASSPQGTGGEQFF,TRBV18,-,TRBD1,TRBJ2-1,14
TGTGCCAGCAGCCGCGGGGAGGGCAATCAGCCCCAGCATTTT,CASSRGEGNQPQHF,TRBV6-5,-,-,TRBJ1-5,14
TGTGCCAGCAGTTACACGGGACAGGGGCCCTACGAGCAGTACTTC,CASSYTGQGPYEQYF,TRBV6-5,-,TRBD1,TRBJ2-7,15
TGTGCCAGTAGTCCACGGGGACAGGGGGGTTTCAATGAGCAGTTCTTC,CASSPRGQGGFNEQFF,TRBV19,-,TRBD1,TRBJ2-1,16
TGCGCCAGCAGCTACCTGACAGGGTCGACCGGGGAGCTGTTTTTT,CASSYLTGSTGELFF,TRBV5-1,-,TRBD1,TRBJ2-2,15
TGTGCCAGCAGAACGGGTGACGGAATCGGAACTGAAGCTTTCTTT,CASRTGDGIGTEAFF,TRBV6-5,-,-,TRBJ1-1,15
TGTGCCAGCAGTCCCGGGTCCCTAGTTTTGAACTTTCAGTACTTC,CASSPGSLVLNFQYF,TRBV6-5,-,-,TRBJ2-4,15
TGTGCCAGCAGCTTAGGGACAGAAGAGACCCAGTACTTC,CASSLGTEETQYF,TRBV11-2,-,-,TRBJ2-5,13
TGTGCCAGTAGTCAGACTAGCGGGGGCACAGATACGCAGTATTTT,CASSQTSGGTDTQYF,TRBV19,-,TRBD2,TRBJ2-3,15
TGTGCCAGCAGTGACCCGGGTCATACAGGGGGAATCACTGAAGCTTTCTTT,CASSDPGHTGGITEAFF,TRBV6-1,-,TRBD1,TRBJ1-1,17
TGTGCCATCAGTGAGGACACCAACTACGAGCAGTACTTC,CAISEDTNYEQYF,TRBV10-3,-,-,TRBJ2-7,13
TGTGCCAGCAGCCCCCAAAGGACAGGGGCTAACTATGGCTACACCTTC,CASSPQRTGANYGYTF,TRBV3-1/TRBV3-2,-,TRBD1,TRBJ1-2,16
TGTGCCAGCACTTCGCAGGGGGCAAAGTCACCCCTCCACTTT,CASTSQGAKSPLHF,TRBV27,once,TRBD1,TRBJ1-6,14
TGTGCCAGCAGCCCCACGGGGAGGTCCTACGAGCAGTACTTC,CASSPTGRSYEQYF,TRBV7-9,-,-,TRBJ2-7,14
TGTGCCAGCAGCCTAGTGGCGACAGGGCGATCTGAAGCTTTCTTT,CASSLVATGRSEAFF,TRBV7-9,-,TRBD1,TRBJ1-1,15
TGTGCTAGTGGTCCCCGGGACTTGCCTCGAGAGACCCAGTACTTC,CASGPRDLPRETQYF,TRBV12-5,-,-,TRBJ2-5,15
TGTGCCAGCAGCCAAGCATTCTATGGCTACACCTTC,CASSQAFYGYTF,TRBV3-1/TRBV3-2,few,-,TRBJ1-2,12
TGTGCCATCAGTGACGCCGGGACAGGTTTGAACACTGAAGCTTTCTTT,CAISDAGTGLNTEAFF,TRBV10-3,-,TRBD1,TRBJ1-1,16
TGTGCCAGCAGTGACAAACCGGGGAACTATGGCTACACCTTC,CASSDKPGNYGYTF,TRBV27,-,-,TRBJ1-2,14
TGTGCCAGCTCACCACTCACAGGGGCTGAGCAGTTCTTC,CASSPLTGAEQFF,TRBV18,-,TRBD1,TRBJ2-1,13
TGTGCCAGCAGAACCATAACAGGGGCCACTAATGAAAAACTGTTTTTT,CASRTITGATNEKLFF,TRBV27,-,TRBD1,TRBJ1-4,16
TGCGCCAGCAGCGCGGGGACAGGCGCTTATGGCTACACCTTC,CASSAGTGAYGYTF,TRBV5-1,-,TRBD1,TRBJ1-2,14
TGTGCCATTGGGGGGAGGGTAGCGGTATCCTACGAGCAGTACTTC,CAIGGRVAVSYEQYF,TRBV28,-,TRBD2,TRBJ2-7,15
TGTGCCAGCTCACAGGGGGCGGACACTGAAGCTTTCTTT,CASSQGADTEAFF,TRBV18,-,TRBD1,TRBJ1-1,13
TGTGCCAGCTCAAGTGGGGGGAGCTACGAGCAGTACTTC,CASSSGGSYEQYF,TRBV11-3,-,-,TRBJ2-7,13
TGTGCCAGCAGAAACCCGGGACAGTATTCTCCTTGTCTCTTT,CASRNPGQYSPCLF,TRBV7-2,-,TRBD1,TRBJ1-1,14
TGCGCCAGCAGGGAAGAGGGAACCACCTACGAGCAGTACTTC,CASREEGTTYEQYF,TRBV5-1,-,-,TRBJ2-7,14
TGTGCCAGCAGCCCAGGGGTACACGAGCAGTACTTC,CASSPGVHEQYF,TRBV14,-,-,TRBJ2-7,12
TGTGCCAGCTCAAAAACAGGGGATCCCGGAAACACCATATATTTT,CASSKTGDPGNTIYF,TRBV18,-,TRBD1,TRBJ1-3,15
TGTGCCAGCAGCTTACCGGACAGGGTAGAGACCCAGTACTTC,CASSLPDRVETQYF,TRBV11-1,-,TRBD1,TRBJ2-5,14
TGTGCCAGCTCACCGTTTAGCGGCAGCACAGATACGCAGTATTTT,CASSPFSGSTDTQYF,TRBV18,-,-,TRBJ2-3,15
TGTGCCAGCAGCCAAGTCCCGACAGATACGCAGTATTTT,CASSQVPTDTQYF,TRBV3-1/TRBV3-2,-,-,TRBJ2-3,13
TGTGCCAGCCGGGAGGGGGGCAGCGAAAAACTGTTTTTT,CASREGGSEKLFF,TRBV28,-,-,TRBJ1-4,13
TGTGCCAGCAGTTTTAGACAGGGGGGTAACACCGGGGAGCTGTTTTTT,CASSFRQGGNTGELFF,TRBV2,-,TRBD1,TRBJ2-2,16
TGTGCCAGCCGTTCGAGCTACGAGCAGTACTTC,CASRSSYEQYF,TRBV25-1,-,-,TRBJ2-7,11
TGTGCCTGGAGTGGGAGTCGGGACACTGAAGCTTTCTTT,CAWSGSRDTEAFF,TRBV30,-,-,TRBJ1-1,13
TGTGCCAGCAGTGCGACTGTCACAGGGAACACTGAAGCTTTCTTT,CASSATVTGNTEAFF,TRBV6-4,-,-,TRBJ1-1,15
TGTGCCAGCAGCCGGGGGGGGCGGAACACTGAAGCTTTCTTT,CASSRGGRNTEAFF,TRBV6-5,-,-,TRBJ1-1,14
TGTGCCAGCGGACAGGGGGCAGGGGAGACCCAGTACTTC,CASGQGAGETQYF,TRBV18,-,TRBD1,TRBJ2-5,13
TGTGCCAGCAGCCAAAACAACCTCGAGCAGTACTTC,CASSQNNLEQYF,TRBV3-1/TRBV3-2,-,-,TRBJ2-7,12
TGTGCCACCCGGGGCGGACTAGCGGGCTCCGGGGAGCTGTTTTTT,CATRGGLAGSGELFF,TRBV27,-,TRBD2,TRBJ2-2,15
TGTGCCAGCAGTGAAGGGGGAGGTGTTATGAACACTGAAGCTTTCTTT,CASSEGGGVMNTEAFF,TRBV6-1,once,-,TRBJ1-1,16
TGTGCCAGCTCACCGCGACAGGGGTACGAGCAGTACTTC,CASSPRQGYEQYF,TRBV18,-,TRBD1,TRBJ2-7,13
TGTGCCAGCAGCTTAGGGGCAGATCCAGGAAACACCATATATTTT,CASSLGADPGNTIYF,TRBV7-2,once,-,TRBJ1-3,15
TGTGCCAGCAGCCCCAGGACTAGCGGGGGGGCCGAGGTGAATGAGCAGTTCTTC,CASSPRTSGGAEVNEQFF,TRBV7-2,-,TRBD2,TRBJ2-1,18
TGTGCCAGCAGCTTAGCGGGGGGGAGTAGAAACACCATATATTTT,CASSLAGGSRNTIYF,TRBV7-2,-,-,TRBJ1-3,15
TGTGCCAGCAGGACAGGGGGAGCAGATACGCAGTATTTT,CASRTGGADTQYF,TRBV6-5,-,TRBD1,TRBJ2-3,13
TGTGCCACCAGCAGAGAGGGGGGGTCTAACATTCAGTACTTC,CATSREGGSNIQYF,TRBV15,-,TRBD2,TRBJ2-4,14
TGTGCCAGCAGTGAAGACGGGTTCGTTGGGTACTTC,CASSEDGFVGYF,TRBV6-1,-,-,TRBJ2-4,12
TGTGCCAGCAGCTTGTACAGGGCGACATTCTCTGGAAACACCATATATTTT,CASSLYRATFSGNTIYF,TRBV5-6,once,-,TRBJ1-3,17
TGTGCCAGCAGTCCGACAGGGGGAAGGAGTCAGCCCCAGCATTTT,CASSPTGGRSQPQHF,TRBV2,-,TRBD1,TRBJ1-5,15
TGCGCCAGCAGCTTCCGCGACGGGGGGGCCGGTGATACGCAGTATTTT,CASSFRDGGAGDTQYF,TRBV5-1,-,TRBD2,TRBJ2-3,16
TGCGCCAGCAGGGACCGGACAGGGGGCACTGAAGCTTTCTTT,CASRDRTGGTEAFF,TRBV10-2,-,TRBD1,TRBJ1-1,14
TGTGCCAGCAGCTTATACACAACTGGGGACAGCCGGGATGAGCAGTTCTTC,CASSLYTTGDSRDEQFF,TRBV7-9,-,TRBD1,TRBJ2-1,17
TGTGCCAGCAGTTTAGGACAGGGATCCTCCCATGGCTACACCTTC,CASSLGQGSSHGYTF,TRBV27,-,TRBD1,TRBJ1-2,15
TGTGCCAGCAGACCGGCGGCTAGCGGGACTCCTATTTTC,CASRPAASGTPIF,TRBV2,-,TRBD2,TRBJ2-7,13